This TCR beta chain derives from a study of blood T cells in healthy people across ages. Study results and limitations: Diversity of TCR beta per million T cells declined in a roughly linear way with age. Aged donors had fewer naive CD4+ cells and lower diversity than long-lived donors.

Worth noting for this clonotype: As yet, its antigen is unknown.

Germline V lookup: CDR1 MDHEN, CDR2 SYDVKM. The CDR3 totals 13 residues. Between the trimmed V and J ends, which lost 7 bases and 1 base, there was a span of 8 bases. The authors ran a second PCR of about 6 to 12 cycles using a sample-barcoded 5' primer and a J-beta primer mix. Every cDNA molecule carried a tag from a template-switch adaptor bearing 12 random nucleotides. TCRdb used MiXCR to reprocess the 5' RACE reads, holding one entry per CDR3 protein. In the table there are about 970,000 distinct CDR3 sequences, 45% to 60% of which are singletons. Sample: blood. The clonotype was recovered from a woman aged 55-70 years in good health. The chain has TRBV28 and TRBJ2-4; D unresolved. The CDR3 loop reads CASIPSAKNIQYF. The DNA of the CDR3 is TGTGCCAGCATTCCCAGCGCCAAAAACATTCAGTACTTC. The complete variable domain, with remaining parts taken from reference TRBV28 and TRBJ2-4, reads DVKVTQSSRYLVKRTGEKVFLECVQDMDHENMFWYRQDPGLGLRLIYFSYDVKMKEKGDIPEGYSVSREKKERFSLILESASTNQTSMYLCASIPSAKNIQYFGAGTRLSVL.